Listed below are T cell receptor beta chains from one sample, sequenced in a study of OX40 agonist ivuxolimab in advanced cancers. The assay was immunoSEQ multiplex PCR, and TCRdb's table has in-frame clones only and misses some. The sample contains under 85,000 clones, approximately 93% of which appear only once. The starting material was CD4+ or CD8+ T cells sorted from blood, obtained in a trial of the OX40 agonist ivuxolimab. These receptor sequences come from an adult with an advanced solid tumor such as melanoma, head and neck, liver or kidney cancer. The CDR3 runs from the conserved cysteine through the conserved F or W. The D gene is left open where the match is weak. Clone size is shown for a subset of rows, as once, few, many or a class of expanded clone.

J: TRBJ2-7
V: TRBV19
size: .
D: TRBD1
CDR3: CASSIGTGGAYEQYF
DNA: TGTGCCAGTAGTATCGGGACAGGGGGCGCCTACGAGCAGTACTTC

J: TRBJ2-7
V: TRBV27
size: once
D: TRBD2
CDR3: CASSLRAGDPYEQYF
DNA: TGTGCCAGCAGTTTACGAGCGGGGGACCCCTACGAGCAGTACTTC

J: TRBJ2-7
V: TRBV27
size: .
D: TRBD1
CDR3: CASSTGTGGYEQYF
DNA: TGTGCCAGCAGTACCGGGACAGGGGGCTACGAGCAGTACTTC

J: TRBJ2-7
V: TRBV6-5
size: .
D: .
CDR3: CASSWGGEQYF
DNA: TGTGCCAGCAGTTGGGGAGGCGAGCAGTACTTC

J: TRBJ2-5
V: TRBV12-5
size: .
D: .
CDR3: CASGSQGIQETQYF
DNA: TGTGCTAGTGGGTCCCAGGGAATTCAAGAGACCCAGTACTTC

J: TRBJ2-1
V: TRBV27
size: .
D: TRBD2
CDR3: CASSYARTSGRDEQFF
DNA: TGTGCCAGCAGTTATGCCCGGACTAGCGGGAGGGATGAGCAGTTCTTC

J: TRBJ1-1
V: TRBV14
size: .
D: TRBD1
CDR3: CASSQAQGARDTEAFF
DNA: TGTGCCAGCAGCCAAGCTCAGGGGGCTCGAGACACTGAAGCTTTCTTT

J: TRBJ1-3
V: TRBV2
size: .
D: TRBD1
CDR3: CASIRDRGRGNTIYF
DNA: TGTGCCAGCATTCGGGACAGGGGGAGAGGAAACACCATATATTTT

J: TRBJ1-6
V: TRBV4-1
size: .
D: .
CDR3: CASSPRGGDNSPLHF
DNA: TGCGCCAGCAGCCCGCGCGGCGGCGACAATTCACCCCTCCACTTT

J: TRBJ2-3
V: TRBV13
size: once
D: .
CDR3: CASSLGLDGTDTQYF
DNA: TGTGCCAGCAGCTTAGGACTAGATGGCACAGATACGCAGTATTTT

J: TRBJ2-7
V: TRBV11-2
size: .
D: .
CDR3: CASSLVAASYEQYF
DNA: TGTGCCAGCAGCTTAGTGGCCGCTTCCTACGAGCAGTACTTC